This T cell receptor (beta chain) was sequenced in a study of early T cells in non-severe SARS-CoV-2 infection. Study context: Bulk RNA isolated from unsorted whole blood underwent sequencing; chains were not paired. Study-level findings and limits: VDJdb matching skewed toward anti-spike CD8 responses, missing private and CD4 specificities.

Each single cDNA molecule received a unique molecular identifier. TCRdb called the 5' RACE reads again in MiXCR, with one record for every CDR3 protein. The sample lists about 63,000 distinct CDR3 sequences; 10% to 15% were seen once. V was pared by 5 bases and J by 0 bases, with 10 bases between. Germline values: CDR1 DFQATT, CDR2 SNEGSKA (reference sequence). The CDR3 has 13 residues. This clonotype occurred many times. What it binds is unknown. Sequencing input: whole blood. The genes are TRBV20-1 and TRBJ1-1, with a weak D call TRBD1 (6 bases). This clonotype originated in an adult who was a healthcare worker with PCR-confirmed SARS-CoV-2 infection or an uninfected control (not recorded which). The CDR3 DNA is TGCAGTGCTCAGGGGCACATGAACACTGAAGCTTTCTTT. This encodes CSAQGHMNTEAFF.